A single sample is the source of the 24 T cell receptor beta chains below, sequenced in a study of shared clonotypes between healthy human individuals. Method: immunoSEQ multiplex PCR; TCRdb's copy keeps in-frame clones and lacks some. In the table there are about 320,000 clones, roughly 84% of which are singletons. The sequenced sample was memory CD8+ T cells sorted from blood. The subset denotes: CD45RO+ cells pooled with CCR7-negative TemRA cells. These receptors were taken from a man between 18 and 35 years old in good health.

This chain joins TRBV2 and TRBJ1-3; D gene uncertain. The length of the CDR3 is 12 residues. Germline V gives CDR1 SNHLY, CDR2 FYNNEI. Trimming removed 3 bases at V and 7 bases at J, with 7 bases between. DNA for the CDR3: TGTGCCAGCAGTGATTGGGATAACACCATATATTTT. Protein sequence: CASSDWDNTIYF.

The V call is TRBV10-3, the J call TRBJ2-3, with TRBD1 as a possible D gene (5 bases). CDR3 length equals 14 residues. The V end lost 2 bases, the J end lost 4 bases, and 10 bases lay between the germline ends. Germline-derived CDR1 and CDR2 are ENHRY and SYGVKD. The CDR3 region has the DNA TGTGCCATCAGTGAGGGGGCGTTCCCAGATACGCAGTATTTT. Protein product: CAISEGAFPDTQYF.

This clone was detected only once. V is TRBV27 and J is TRBJ2-1, with 7 nucleotides matching TRBD2. Germline trimming cut 4 bases from V and 3 bases from J; bases unmatched to any gene: 15. Germline V lookup: CDR1 MNHEY, CDR2 SMNVEV (reference sequence). CDR3 length: 18 amino acids. The CDR3 reads CASSSVGVSGIHYNEQFF. As DNA, the CDR3 is TGTGCCAGCAGTTCCGTGGGTGTGAGCGGGATACACTACAATGAGCAGTTCTTC.

The CDR3 is CASSLGGAPGELFF. The CDR3 DNA sequence: TGTGCCAGCAGCCTGGGGGGGGCCCCCGGGGAGCTGTTTTTT. The V and J genes are TRBV9 and TRBJ2-2; possible D gene TRBD2, 7 bases. Trimming removed 4 bases from V and 6 bases from J, with 13 bases in between. The CDR3 runs 14 residues. Germline V gene sequence: CDR1 SGDLS, CDR2 YYNGEE.

The J gene is TRBJ1-3, the V gene TRBV13, with D unclear. The CDR3 spans 13 residues. Trimming took off 0 bases at V and 4 bases at J, with 4 bases between the two ends. Looked up from germline, CDR1 is PRHDT and CDR2 is FYEKMQ (reference sequence). The CDR3 is CASSLGGGNTIYF. The CDR3 coding sequence is TGTGCCAGCAGCTTAGGCGGGGGAAACACCATATATTTT.

The chain is built from TRBV28 and TRBJ1-3, with TRBD1 identical over 7 bases. Per germline, CDR1 MDHEN and CDR2 SYDVKM. This CDR3 contains 14 residues. J gave up 9 bases and V 2 bases, and 7 bases lay outside the gene matches. The CDR3 is CASSLRDSLFTIYF. CDR3 nucleotides: TGTGCCAGCAGTTTACGGGACAGCTTGTTCACCATATATTTT. Supplemented by reference TRBV28 and TRBJ1-3, the full variable domain reads DVKVTQSSRYLVKRTGEKVFLECVQDMDHENMFWYRQDPGLGLRLIYFSYDVKMKEKGDIPEGYSVSREKKERFSLILESASTNQTSMYLCASSLRDSLFTIYFGEGSWLTVV.

This CDR3 is CASSDPGTGLGETQYF. Written as DNA, the CDR3 is TGTGCCAGCAGCGACCCCGGGACAGGCCTCGGGGAGACCCAGTACTTC. The chain recombines TRBV9 with TRBJ2-5; 8 bases align to TRBD1. The CDR3 contains 16 residues. CDR1 and CDR2 (germline): SGDLS, YYNGEE. J was trimmed by 5 bases and V by 3 bases; bases with no gene match: 12.

CDR3 amino acids: CASRPGTDLWTEAFF. The CDR3 nucleotides read TGTGCCAGCAGACCCGGGACAGATCTTTGGACTGAAGCTTTCTTT. The J gene is TRBJ1-1, the V gene TRBV6-6, with 7 bases lining up with TRBD1. Germline-derived CDR1 and CDR2 are MNHNY and SVGAGI (reference sequence). V was clipped by 6 bases and J by 5 bases; unmatched bases: 12. The CDR3 length is 15 residues.

The rearrangement links TRBV25-1 to TRBJ2-5, with TRBD2 identical over 11 bases. The CDR3 is 18 amino acids. With V trimmed by 3 bases and J by 2 bases, 11 bases remained unmatched. Germline lookup yields CDR1 MGHDK and CDR2 SYGVNS. The DNA for the CDR3 is TGTGCCAGCAGTGATGGTAATCTAGCGGGAGGAAAACAAGAGACCCAGTACTTC. This translates into CASSDGNLAGGKQETQYF.

This rearrangement joins TRBV11-2 to TRBJ2-7; 10 nucleotides align to TRBD2. CDR1 and CDR2 (germline): SGHAT, FQNNGV. This CDR3 comprises 18 residues. The trim removed 7 bases at V and 2 bases at J, leaving 17 bases unmatched. The CDR3 DNA reads as TGTGCCAGCACCGAGGGGGGGTCTACTAGCGGGACCACCTACGAGCAGTACTTC. It encodes CASTEGGSTSGTTYEQYF.

This clone was picked up a small number of times. The chain links TRBV5-1 to TRBJ2-7; 7 bases are a match to TRBD1. Per germline, CDR1 SGHRS and CDR2 YFSETQ. The ends lost 0 bases at V and 3 bases at J; junction bases unmatched: 0. The CDR3 has 13 residues. In nucleotides, the CDR3 is TGCGCCAGCAGCTTGGACAGGGGCTACGAGCAGTACTTC. Its protein is CASSLDRGYEQYF.

The DNA of the CDR3 is TGTGCCAGCAGCTTCGTTCCAGGGGTTTACGAGCAGTACTTC. This encodes CASSFVPGVYEQYF. This sequence joins TRBV7-2 and TRBJ2-7; D may be TRBD1 (6 bases). Germline-derived CDR1 and CDR2 are SGHTA and FQGNSA. Trimming cost V 3 bases and J 4 bases, with 13 bases left between them. The CDR3 length is 14 residues.

This clone came up many times. Other DNA sequences in the sample encode the same CDR3. The J gene is TRBJ2-3, the V gene TRBV29-1, with TRBD2 matching over 13 bases. CDR3 length: 17 residues. V trimming: 7 bases; J trimming: 3 bases; junction bases outside the gene matches: 13. Germline V gives CDR1 SQVTM, CDR2 ANQGSEA. CDR3 sequence reads: CSANGLAGEGATDTQYF. The DNA for the CDR3 is TGCAGCGCGAACGGACTAGCGGGAGAGGGAGCGACAGATACGCAGTATTTT.

This clone was counted a single time. This chain uses TRBV27 with TRBJ1-5, with D maybe TRBD1 (5 bases). V dropped 6 bases and J dropped 7 bases, with 19 bases sitting between them. This CDR3 contains 15 residues. Looked up from germline, CDR1 is MNHEY and CDR2 is SMNVEV (reference sequence). CDR3 coding DNA: TGTGCCAGCAGCCCGCCCGGCAGGGCAGGCCAGCCCCAGCATTTT. Its translation is CASSPPGRAGQPQHF.

The chain joins TRBV6-5 to TRBJ2-1; no firm D call. The germline V and J ends were trimmed by 4 bases and 7 bases, with 5 bases remaining between them. The CDR3 loop spans 11 amino acids. The germline CDR1 and CDR2 sequences are MNHEY and SVGAGI. CDR3 DNA: TGTGCCAGCAGTTTCGGGAATGAGCAGTTCTTC. Its translation is CASSFGNEQFF.

This sequence joins TRBV11-2 and TRBJ2-1; TRBD2 is a possible D gene (5 bases). The CDR3 sequence is 16 residues long. V was pared by 0 bases and J by 4 bases, with 13 bases between. Germline CDR1 SGHAT, CDR2 FQNNGV. The CDR3 is CASSLEPSGIYNEQFF. In DNA, the CDR3 is TGTGCCAGCAGCTTAGAACCCAGCGGAATTTACAATGAGCAGTTCTTC.

The rearrangement links TRBV9 to TRBJ1-4; TRBD1 aligns across 11 bases. The germline V gene has CDR1 SGDLS and CDR2 YYNGEE. The junction had 3 bases not matched to a gene; V was cut back by 3 bases and J by 8 bases. The CDR3 length is 14 residues. CDR3 bases: TGTGCCAGCAGCGAAGGGACAGGGGGGGAAAAACTGTTTTTT. Its protein is CASSEGTGGEKLFF.

V and J are TRBV11-2 and TRBJ2-5, with D tentatively TRBD1 (5 bases). CDR3 length: 14 residues. V dropped 5 bases and J dropped 2 bases, with 12 bases sitting between them. Germline values: CDR1 SGHAT, CDR2 FQNNGV. CDR3 in amino acids: CASSTKTVQETQYF. The CDR3 DNA is TGTGCCAGCAGCACAAAGACAGTACAAGAGACCCAGTACTTC.

This chain links TRBV5-4 with TRBJ2-1, with 10 positions matching TRBD2. The CDR3 totals 15 residues. Trimming cost V 4 bases and J 4 bases; bases outside gene matches: 5. In germline, CDR1 is SGHNT, CDR2 YYREEE (reference sequence). The DNA of the CDR3 is TGTGCCAGCAGCATTGGACTAGCGGAGTACAATGAGCAGTTCTTC. It translates to CASSIGLAEYNEQFF.

This rearrangement joins TRBV5-1 to TRBJ2-5, with D perhaps TRBD1 (6 bases). The CDR3 spans 14 residues. V lost 2 bases to trimming and J lost 1 base, with 9 bases between them. Per germline, CDR1 SGHRS and CDR2 YFSETQ. The CDR3 loop reads CASSLGTPQETQYF. The CDR3 region has the DNA TGCGCCAGCAGCTTAGGGACACCCCAAGAGACCCAGTACTTC.

This CDR3 reads CASSQGRGGGDNEQFF. As DNA, the CDR3 is TGCGCCAGCAGCCAAGGGCGGGGGGGCGGCGACAATGAGCAGTTCTTC. The rearrangement links TRBV4-1 to TRBJ2-1, with 9 bases lining up with TRBD2. The CDR3 spans 16 residues. Germline trimming cut 1 base from V and 5 bases from J; bases unmatched to any gene: 6. The germline V gene encodes CDR1 MGHRA and CDR2 YSYEKL.

As DNA, the CDR3 is TGCGCCAGCAGCCAAGATCTCGGGACAGAGACCTACGAGCAGTACTTC. Its protein product is CASSQDLGTETYEQYF. V usage is TRBV4-3 and J usage is TRBJ2-7, with 7 bases that match TRBD1. Germline trimming cut 0 bases from V and 2 bases from J; bases unmatched to any gene: 7. CDR3 length: 16 residues. The germline V gene encodes CDR1 LGHNA and CDR2 YSLEER.

The sample holds a few counts of this clone. This rearrangement joins TRBV5-4 to TRBJ2-7, with D perhaps TRBD1 (6 bases). Trimming left V 2 bases short and J 6 bases short, with 9 bases between. The CDR3 loop spans 12 amino acids. In germline, CDR1 is SGHNT, CDR2 YYREEE (reference sequence). CDR3 sequence (DNA): TGTGCCAGCAGCTTTGGGGGCGCCGAGCAGTACTTC. Its protein is CASSFGGAEQYF. The full variable domain, its missing parts supplied by reference TRBV5-4 and TRBJ2-7, is ETGVTQSPTHLIKTRGQQVTLRCSSQSGHNTVSWYQQALGQGPQFIFQYYREEENGRGNFPPRFSGLQFPNYSSELNVNALELDDSALYLCASSFGGAEQYFGPGTRLTVT.

V gene TRBV6-6 combines with J gene TRBJ2-3; weak D call: TRBD1 (6 bases). Trimming took off 4 bases at V and 5 bases at J, with 16 bases between the two ends. This CDR3 is 15 amino acids long. Germline CDR1 MNHNY, CDR2 SVGAGI (reference sequence). DNA for the CDR3: TGTGCCAGCAGTTCGGGACATTGGGTCATAGATACGCAGTATTTT. Residues: CASSSGHWVIDTQYF.